One and the same sample provided the 30 T cell receptor beta chains below, sequenced in a study of blood T cell repertoires in COVID-19. Profiling relied on immunoSEQ multiplex PCR, and the TCRdb table lists in-frame clones only, not all of them. In the table there are more than 30,000 clones, around 87% of which are singletons. Material for sequencing was peripheral blood. The receptors originated from a man aged 55 to 69 with active COVID-19.

In DNA, the CDR3 is TGTGCCAGCAGTCTACTAGACGCAAGCTCCTATAATTCACCCCTCCACTTT. Amino acids: CASSLLDASSYNSPLHF. The rearrangement joins TRBV27 to TRBJ1-6, with D hard to call. The CDR3 loop spans 17 amino acids. V was shortened by 5 bases and J by 0 bases, with 14 bases between the two germline ends. Germline CDR1 reads MNHEY; CDR2 reads SMNVEV (reference sequence).

The chain is built from TRBV4-3 and TRBJ1-5; tentative D call: TRBD1 (5 bases). The CDR3 spans 15 residues. V lost 1 base, J lost 6 bases, and 13 bases lay in between. Germline V gene data show CDR1 as LGHNA and CDR2 as YSLEER. CDR3 amino acids: CASSQGLGGGQPQHF. The CDR3 coding sequence is TGCGCCAGCAGCCAAGGGTTGGGCGGGGGTCAGCCCCAGCATTTT.

This clone occurred once. The chain couples TRBV4-1 to TRBJ1-3; D might be TRBD1 (6 bases). Looked up from germline, CDR1 is MGHRA and CDR2 is YSYEKL. V lost 2 bases to trimming and J lost 3 bases, with 17 bases between them. CDR3 size: 17 residues. The chain's CDR3 is CASSQLSWGRSGNTIYF. The CDR3 DNA reads TGCGCCAGCAGCCAATTAAGTTGGGGGCGCAGTGGAAACACCATATATTTT.

CDR3 loop: CASSLIRTGGHEKLFF. Written as DNA, the CDR3 is TGCGCCAGCAGCCTAATTCGGACAGGGGGCCATGAAAAACTGTTTTTT. V usage is TRBV5-1 and J usage is TRBJ1-4; 11 bases are shared with TRBD1. The CDR3 is 16 residues long. Germline-derived CDR1 and CDR2 are SGHRS and YFSETQ. Trimming cost V 4 bases and J 6 bases; bases outside gene matches: 8.

The rearrangement links TRBV7-2 to TRBJ1-5, with 10 bases identical to TRBD1. This CDR3 has 16 amino acids. The V and J ends lost 5 bases and 5 bases, in that order; junction bases with no gene match: 9. Germline-derived CDR1 and CDR2 are SGHTA and FQGNSA. In DNA, the CDR3 is TGTGCCAGCAGCCCCCTGGGACAGGGGTGGCATCAGCCCCAGCATTTT. The encoded protein is CASSPLGQGWHQPQHF.

The gene calls are TRBV11-2 and TRBJ1-2; D unresolved. The CDR3 length is 13 residues. CDR1 is SGHAT and CDR2 is FQNNGV in the germline V gene. Trimming stripped 7 bases from V and 4 bases from J, with 13 bases between. The CDR3 DNA reads as TGTGCCAGCACCTCGAGGGTCTCCTATGGCTACACCTTC. Translated, it gives CASTSRVSYGYTF.

V is TRBV19 and J is TRBJ2-5; weak D call: TRBD1 (6 bases). This CDR3 is built from 16 residues. Germline CDR1 is LNHDA and CDR2 is SQIVND (reference sequence). Trimming left V 3 bases short and J 4 bases short, with 18 bases between. The CDR3 loop is CASSMGDTRSLETQYF. CDR3 nucleotides: TGTGCCAGTAGTATGGGGGACACCAGGTCGCTAGAGACCCAGTACTTC.

The V and J genes are TRBV5-1 and TRBJ1-1; D not resolved. CDR3 length equals 13 residues. CDR1 is SGHRS and CDR2 is YFSETQ in the germline V gene. Trimming left V 0 bases short and J 0 bases short, with 3 bases between. This CDR3 is CASSLAVNTEAFF. CDR3 sequence (DNA): TGCGCCAGCAGCTTGGCAGTGAACACTGAAGCTTTCTTT.

The chain couples TRBV5-1 to TRBJ2-2, with a tentative D call TRBD1 (5 bases). CDR3 length: 14 residues. Germline values: CDR1 SGHRS, CDR2 YFSETQ. Trimming removed 2 bases from V and 1 base from J, with 6 bases in between. DNA of the CDR3: TGCGCCAGCAGCTTCGACAGGAACACCGGGGAGCTGTTTTTT. Amino acids: CASSFDRNTGELFF.

The chain couples TRBV5-6 to TRBJ2-3, with 9 nucleotides matching TRBD1. Per the germline V gene, CDR1 is SGHDT and CDR2 is YYEEEE. CDR3 length: 15 amino acids. V shed 3 bases and J 11 bases; nucleotides not matched to a gene: 13. Here the CDR3 DNA reads TGTGCCAGCAGCTCGGCTTCACAGGGGGCTGGATGGCAGTATTTT. Translating gives CASSSASQGAGWQYF.

On this clone itself: Sequence at one end of the junction differs from germline and may be a read error. V usage is TRBV3-1 (or the pseudogene TRBV3-2) and J usage is TRBJ2-7; D is unclear. The CDR3 has 13 amino acids. Germline lookup yields CDR1 LGHDT and CDR2 YNNKEL (reference sequence). The CDR3 DNA is TGTGCCAGCAGCCAAGTGGGCTCCCACGAGCAGTACTTC. Encoded protein: CASSQVGSHEQYF.

CDR3 nucleotide sequence: TGTGCCAGCAGGGGTCCGGGGGGCCGCTACGAGCAGTACTTC. It codes for CASRGPGGRYEQYF. The rearrangement links TRBV6-6 to TRBJ2-7, with D possibly being TRBD2 (7 bases). This CDR3 has 14 residues. Trimming took 6 bases from V and 3 from J, leaving 15 bases between them. The germline V gene has CDR1 MNHNY and CDR2 SVGAGI (reference sequence).

The chain carries TRBV5-4 and TRBJ1-2, with D uncertain. The V gene lost 3 bases and the J gene lost 7 bases, with 10 bases spanning the gap. Looked up from germline, CDR1 is SGHNT and CDR2 is YYREEE (reference sequence). This CDR3 is built from 12 residues. The CDR3 spells CASSYDTSGYTF. The CDR3 bases are TGTGCCAGCAGCTATGACACGTCTGGCTACACCTTC.

V usage is TRBV4-1 and J usage is TRBJ2-7, with D perhaps TRBD2 (5 bases). The germline CDR1 and CDR2 sequences are MGHRA and YSYEKL. With 0 bases removed from V and 3 bases from J, the gap between germline ends came to 6 bases. The CDR3 consists of 13 residues. The CDR3 nucleotides are TGCGCCAGCAGCCAAGAGGACTTCTACGAGCAGTACTTC. Its translation is CASSQEDFYEQYF.

J is TRBJ2-2 and V is TRBV10-3, with 12 bases lining up with TRBD2. This CDR3 comprises 15 residues. J was trimmed by 3 bases and V by 8 bases; bases with no gene match: 4. The V gene's germline CDR1 is ENHRY and CDR2 SYGVKD. The CDR3 reads CAIGRTSGDTGELFF. The CDR3, as DNA: TGTGCCATCGGTAGGACTAGCGGGGACACCGGGGAGCTGTTTTTT.

V and J are TRBV19 and TRBJ2-3; the match to TRBD2 covers 10 bases. The CDR3 consists of 15 residues. J was trimmed by 3 bases and V by 8 bases; bases with no gene match: 8. Looked up from germline, CDR1 is LNHDA and CDR2 is SQIVND (reference sequence). CDR3 amino acids: CASWRTSGPTDTQYF. CDR3 nucleotides: TGTGCCAGTTGGAGGACTAGCGGTCCGACAGATACGCAGTATTTT.

The chain combines TRBV7-9 with TRBJ2-7; a possible D gene is TRBD1 (6 bases). The germline V and J ends were trimmed by 1 base and 7 bases, with 23 bases remaining between them. CDR1 is SEHNR, CDR2 FQNEAQ, per germline (reference sequence). CDR3 length: 17 residues. The CDR3 nucleotides read TGTGCCAGCAGCTTAGGGACGATGACAGGATACTTAGGGGAGCAGTACTTC. Translated: CASSLGTMTGYLGEQYF.

The V and J genes are TRBV3-1 (or the pseudogene TRBV3-2) and TRBJ2-5; 8 positions match TRBD1. Germline V lookup: CDR1 LGHDT, CDR2 YNNKEL (reference sequence). This CDR3 region has 13 residues. The V segment lost 4 bases and the J segment 5 bases; nucleotides outside the gene matches: 3. The CDR3 DNA reads TGTGCCAGCAGCCCTAGACAGGGGGAGACCCAGTACTTC. Translation: CASSPRQGETQYF.

In DNA form, the CDR3 reads TGTGCCAACGGACAGGGCCGGTGGACTGAAGCTTTCTTT. Translating gives CANGQGRWTEAFF. The chain recombines TRBV2 with TRBJ1-1; 8 bases match TRBD1. The V gene's germline CDR1 is SNHLY and CDR2 FYNNEI. V lost 10 bases to trimming and J lost 5 bases; unmatched junction nucleotides: 9. CDR3 length: 13 amino acids.

This chain uses TRBV19 with TRBJ2-7, with 10 bases that match TRBD2. Per the germline V gene, CDR1 is LNHDA and CDR2 is SQIVND (reference sequence). J was trimmed by 4 bases and V by 3 bases; bases with no gene match: 6. This CDR3 has 15 amino acids. The CDR3 spells CASSITGLATYEQYF. The CDR3 DNA reads TGTGCCAGTAGTATCACGGGACTAGCGACGTACGAGCAGTACTTC.

The chain uses TRBV10-3 and TRBJ1-1; TRBD1 is a possible D gene (5 bases). CDR1 is ENHRY and CDR2 is SYGVKD in the germline V gene. The V and J ends lost 2 bases and 1 base respectively, with 5 bases between them. The CDR3 extends over 13 amino acids. CDR3 in DNA: TGTGCCATCAGTGAGGGGGCGAACACTGAAGCTTTCTTT. This translates into CAISEGANTEAFF.

The chain joins TRBV6-5 to TRBJ1-2; TRBD1 might be the D (5 bases). This CDR3 region has 11 residues. The V end lost 7 bases, the J end lost 5 bases, and 8 bases lay between the germline ends. Germline V gives CDR1 MNHEY, CDR2 SVGAGI. CDR3 sequence reads: CASTPGYGYTF. CDR3 nucleotide sequence: TGTGCCAGCACCCCAGGGTATGGCTACACCTTC.

The chain uses TRBV11-3 and TRBJ2-5; 7 bases align to TRBD1. The length of the CDR3 is 15 residues. V lost 3 bases, J lost 5 bases, and 9 bases stayed unmatched. Germline values: CDR1 SGHNT, CDR2 YENEEA. The CDR3 loop is CASSLVRGRGETQYF. The CDR3 DNA sequence: TGTGCCAGCAGCTTGGTGAGGGGGCGAGGGGAGACCCAGTACTTC. The full variable domain, completed using reference TRBV11-3 and TRBJ2-5, is EAGVVQSPRYKIIEKKQPVAFWCNPISGHNTLYWYLQNLGQGPELLIRYENEEAVDDSQLPKDRFSAERLKGVDSTLKIQPAELGDSAVYLCASSLVRGRGETQYFGPGTRLLVL.

The rearrangement joins TRBV6-5 to TRBJ1-2; TRBD1 matches 8 bases. The CDR3 has 13 residues. Losses at the gene ends were 2 bases for V and 5 bases for J; bases not matched to a gene: 1. Germline V gene lookup returns CDR1 MNHEY and CDR2 SVGAGI. CDR3 in DNA: TGTGCCAGCAGTTACGACAGGGGATATGGCTACACCTTC. Its translation is CASSYDRGYGYTF.

In DNA form, the CDR3 reads TGTGCCAGCAGCGCACTCTCTGGGGCCAACGTCCTGACTTTC. Amino acids: CASSALSGANVLTF. The chain couples TRBV27 to TRBJ2-6; D unresolved. The CDR3 runs to 14 residues. Germline CDR1 MNHEY, CDR2 SMNVEV (reference sequence). V dropped 6 bases and J dropped 0 bases, with 6 bases sitting between them.

The gene calls are TRBV5-6 and TRBJ1-2, with 8 bases lining up with TRBD1. The CDR3 extends over 13 amino acids. Germline V gene lookup returns CDR1 SGHDT and CDR2 YYEEEE. V was pared by 4 bases and J by 4 bases, with 3 bases of the junction left unmatched. The CDR3 DNA follows: TGTGCCAGCAGCAGGGACAGGCTCTATGGCTACACCTTC. Translation: CASSRDRLYGYTF.

The V and J genes are TRBV7-9 and TRBJ1-5; D possibly corresponds to TRBD1 (5 bases). The CDR3 spans 16 residues. Per the germline V gene, CDR1 is SEHNR and CDR2 is FQNEAQ (reference sequence). V shed 1 base and J shed 1 base, with 11 bases lying between them. The CDR3 DNA follows: TGTGCCAGCAGCTTAGGAGCAGGGAGGAGCAATCAGCCCCAGCATTTT. Its protein product is CASSLGAGRSNQPQHF.

This sequence joins TRBV30 and TRBJ2-1, with D perhaps TRBD2 (7 bases). The germline V gene encodes CDR1 GTSNPN and CDR2 SVGIG (reference sequence). The CDR3 sequence is 14 residues long. Trimming removed 4 bases at V and 8 bases at J, with 18 bases between. For the CDR3, the DNA is TGTGCCTGGACTAGGGGGGGCTCAGGGGATGAGCAGTTCTTC. It translates to CAWTRGGSGDEQFF.

V is TRBV2 and J is TRBJ2-1; D unclear. The V gene lost 0 bases and the J gene lost 7 bases, with 16 bases spanning the gap. The CDR3 contains 16 residues. CDR1 is SNHLY, CDR2 FYNNEI, per germline. DNA for the CDR3: TGTGCCAGCAGTGAAGCAGGTGGCGCCGGAGTTAATGAGCAGTTCTTC. This codes for CASSEAGGAGVNEQFF. Based on the CDR3 plus reference TRBV2 and TRBJ2-1, the full variable domain is EPEVTQTPSHQVTQMGQEVILRCVPISNHLYFYWYRQILGQKVEFLVSFYNNEISEKSEIFDDQFSVERPDGSNFTLKIRSTKLEDSAMYFCASSEAGGAGVNEQFFGPGTRLTVL.

The V gene is TRBV5-8, the J gene TRBJ2-5, with 8 bases matching TRBD2. The CDR3 runs 15 residues. J was trimmed by 1 base and V by 2 bases; bases with no gene match: 4. Per germline, CDR1 SGHTS and CDR2 YDEGEE. CDR3 bases: TGTGCCAGCAGCTTTCAACGGGGGGGCCAAGAGACCCAGTACTTC. Encoded protein: CASSFQRGGQETQYF.